The rows below give T cell receptor beta chains drawn from one sample of a study of esophageal squamous cell carcinoma under preoperative chemotherapy. TCRdb analysed the PCR reads with MiXCR anew, one entry per CDR3 protein. The sample consists of roughly 9,000 distinct CDR3 sequences, under 55% of them appearing once. This material was obtained from a patient given preoperative chemotherapy. The origin of the receptors is a human donor with esophageal squamous cell carcinoma. The donor label of this sample is uncertain. Each CDR3 is given with its conserved first and last residue. A D gene is named only where the DNA matches it firmly. Size is stated for part of the rows, as once, few or many counts, or as a class when the clone is expanded.

V	D	J	size	length	DNA	CDR3
TRBV10-3	-	TRBJ2-3	-	12	TGTGCGGGCACCGGAACCACTAGCACGCAGTATTTC	CAGTGTTSTQYF
TRBV6-1	-	TRBJ2-3	-	15	TGTGCCAGCAGTGAGGGGATGGGGGCCAAAGATACGCAGTACTTT	CASSEGMGAKDTQYF
TRBV7-8	-	TRBJ1-5	-	17	TGTGCCAGCGGCTTCGGGGGGGGGGGGGGGGGCAATCAGCCCCAGCATTTT	CASGFGGGGGGNQPQHF
TRBV24-1	TRBD1	TRBJ2-1	many	15	TGTGCCACCGGCTCACCGGGACAGGCGGACAATGAGCAGTTCTTC	CATGSPGQADNEQFF
TRBV6-1	TRBD2	TRBJ2-1	once	16	TGTGCCAGCAGTGAGACTAGCGGGAGTGGGTACAATGAGCAGTTCTTC	CASSETSGSGYNEQFF
TRBV11-3	-	TRBJ1-2	few	17	TGTGCCAGCAGCTTAGATTATAGTCTGGCAGGGAAGGACGGCTACACCTTC	CASSLDYSLAGKDGYTF
TRBV7-2	TRBD2	TRBJ2-1	-	15	TGTGCCAGCAGCTATAGGACTAGCGGGAGTGGGGAGCAGTTCTTC	CASSYRTSGSGEQFF
TRBV14	-	TRBJ1-2	few	13	TGTGCCAGCAGCCAAGACAGGGAGGATGGCTACACCTTC	CASSQDREDGYTF
TRBV5-6	TRBD2	TRBJ2-4	few	19	TGTGCCAGCAGCTTGGTACTAGCGGGAGGGAGGACGGCCAAAAACATTCAGTACTTC	CASSLVLAGGRTAKNIQYF
TRBV6-5	TRBD2	TRBJ2-5	-	15	TGTGCCAGCAGTTACCAGGCGGGAGGATCAGAGACCCAGTACTTC	CASSYQAGGSETQYF
TRBV5-5	TRBD1	TRBJ2-5	-	15	TGTGCCAGCAGCAAGACAGGGAACTCCTACAATGAGCAGTACTTC	CASSKTGNSYNEQYF
TRBV14	-	TRBJ2-5	-	15	TGTGCCAGCAGCCAGGGGGCACGGGCCCTATTGGAGCAGTACTTC	CASSQGARALLEQYF
TRBV4-1	-	TRBJ2-2	-	14	TGCGCCAGCAGCCCTAAACAGGTTGCCGGGGAGCTGTTTTTT	CASSPKQVAGELFF
TRBV6-5	-	TRBJ2-2	-	11	TGTGCCAGCAGTTTTGCCGGGGAGCTGTTTTTT	CASSFAGELFF
TRBV7-9	-	TRBJ2-5	-	15	TGTGCCAGCAGTTATCCCTTGACTACACAAGAGACCCAGTACTTC	CASSYPLTTQETQYF
TRBV6-1	TRBD2	TRBJ2-1	medium-sized	17	TGTGCCAGCAGTGAATCGTTTCCGGGAGGACCCCACAATGAGCAGTTCTTC	CASSESFPGGPHNEQFF
TRBV4-2	TRBD1	TRBJ2-4	-	18	TGTGCCAGCAGCCAACCGCCCGAGGACAGGGGAATTTGGAACATTCAGTACTTC	CASSQPPEDRGIWNIQYF
TRBV6-1	-	TRBJ2-7	-	13	TGTGCCAGCACAGGAGACTTCCCCTACGAGCAGTACTTC	CASTGDFPYEQYF
TRBV11-3	-	TRBJ2-7	few	15	TGTGCCAGCAGTAGTTATGCTCAGGGTCCCTACGAGCAGTACTTC	CASSSYAQGPYEQYF
TRBV6-1	TRBD1	TRBJ1-6	many	16	TGTGCCAGCAAAGATCCGGGACAGGGGCATAGTTCACCCCTCCACTTT	CASKDPGQGHSSPLHF
TRBV6-5	-	TRBJ2-3	-	15	TGTGCCAGCACTTCGGGGACGAGAGGCAAAGACACGCAGTATTTC	CASTSGTRGKDTQYF
TRBV30	-	TRBJ2-2	few	13	TGTGCCTATCGAACCTACTTCACCGGGGAGCTGTTTTTT	CAYRTYFTGELFF
TRBV7-8	TRBD2	TRBJ2-5	medium-sized	14	TGTGCCAGCAGCGTAGCGGGAGAGAGCAATGAGCAGTACTTC	CASSVAGESNEQYF
TRBV25-1	-	TRBJ1-1	-	14	TGTGCCAGCAGTGAGTGGGGGGGAGGTACTGAAGCTTTCTTT	CASSEWGGGTEAFF
TRBV6-5	-	TRBJ2-3	many	13	TGTGCCAGCAGCTGGACTGGCACAGATACGCAGTATTTT	CASSWTGTDTQYF
TRBV11-2	-	TRBJ2-7	many	14	TGTGCCAGCAGCTTAATGGGATATACCTACGAGCAGTACTTC	CASSLMGYTYEQYF
TRBV6-1	-	TRBJ2-3	-	15	TGTGCCAGCAGCCCCGACGTTTGGTCACCAGATACGCAGTATTTT	CASSPDVWSPDTQYF
TRBV6-1	-	TRBJ2-3	once	12	TGTGCGGGCACGGGAGCCAGAAACACTCAGTACTTT	CAGTGARNTQYF
TRBV4-2	-	TRBJ1-1	-	14	TGTGCCAGCAGCCAAGATTGGGGGCCGGGTGAAGCTTTCTTT	CASSQDWGPGEAFF
TRBV6-1	-	TRBJ2-5	large	13	TGTGCCAGCAGCTCCCGACCCCAAGGGACCCAGTACTTC	CASSSRPQGTQYF
TRBV5-4	TRBD2	TRBJ2-1	many	16	TGTGCCAGCAGCTTTACTAGCGGGGGGTACTCCTACGAGCAGTTCTTC	CASSFTSGGYSYEQFF
TRBV18	-	TRBJ2-7	many	14	TGTGCCAGCTCACCAGGCGGGACCTCCTACGAGCAGTACTTC	CASSPGGTSYEQYF
TRBV6-1	TRBD2	TRBJ2-2	-	18	TGTGCCAGCAGACCCGGACTAGCGGGAGGGCCGGGCACCGGGGAGCTGTTTTTT	CASRPGLAGGPGTGELFF
TRBV10-2	-	TRBJ2-3	-	14	TGCGCCAGCACGAAGCCGGGACTCAAAGACACGCAGTATTTT	CASTKPGLKDTQYF
TRBV7-8	TRBD2	TRBJ2-3	-	16	TGTGCCAGCAGTCGGGGGGGGGCCGTCAACACAGGGACGCAGTATTTT	CASSRGGAVNTGTQYF
TRBV6-1	TRBD2	TRBJ2-2	-	15	TGTGCCAGCACCTGGCTAGCGGGGACGGGCGGGGAGCTGTTTTTT	CASTWLAGTGGELFF
TRBV7-6	-	TRBJ2-3	-	15	TGTGCCAGGGGCTTAGGGGGTCGTGGCACAGATACGCAGTATTTC	CARGLGGRGTDTQYF
TRBV6-1	TRBD2	TRBJ2-7	-	15	TGTGCCAGCACCCAATCGGTAGCGGGAGACTACGAGCAGTACTTC	CASTQSVAGDYEQYF
TRBV6-1	TRBD1	TRBJ2-7	-	16	TGTGCCAGCAGTGAAGCGGCAGGGGGACCACCCTACGAGCAGTACTTC	CASSEAAGGPPYEQYF
TRBV6-1	TRBD1	TRBJ2-2	-	16	TGTGCCAGCAGTAAACCGGGACAGGGGGCGACCGGGGAGCTGTTTTTT	CASSKPGQGATGELFF
TRBV12-3/TRBV12-4	TRBD1	TRBJ2-2	medium-sized	15	TGTGCCAGCAGTTTAGGCGACAGGGCCACCGGGGAGCTGTTTTTT	CASSLGDRATGELFF
TRBV6-1	TRBD1	TRBJ2-3	-	13	TGTGCCGGACAGGGGGTGAACACAGATGAGCAGTATTTT	CAGQGVNTDEQYF
TRBV6-1	TRBD2	TRBJ2-1	-	16	TGTGCCAGCAGTGAAGACCCTAGCGGGAGAGAACCTGAGCAGTTCTTC	CASSEDPSGREPEQFF
TRBV6-5	-	TRBJ2-6	-	15	TGTGCCAGCAGTTATCTTCTCTCTGGGGCCAACGTCCTGACTTTC	CASSYLLSGANVLTF
TRBV5-3	-	TRBJ2-1	many	13	TGTGCCAGAAGCTTACTACGCCAATTTGAGCAGTTCTTC	CARSLLRQFEQFF
TRBV7-2	-	TRBJ2-3	once	16	TGTGCCAGCAGCTTAACGACGGGGTGGGCCACAGATACGCAGTTTTTT	CASSLTTGWATDTQFF
TRBV6-5	TRBD2	TRBJ2-1	-	15	TGTGCCAGCAGTTACCTAGCGGGAGGAGGAGCTGAGCAGTTCTTC	CASSYLAGGGAEQFF
TRBV6-4	-	TRBJ2-1	medium-sized	15	TGTGCCAGCAGTGACTCAATTGTACAGATTGATGAGCAGTTCTTC	CASSDSIVQIDEQFF
TRBV2	TRBD2	TRBJ2-3	many	14	TGTGCCAGCAAGTACAGCGGGAGCTCAGATACGCAGTATTTT	CASKYSGSSDTQYF
TRBV6-1	-	TRBJ2-1	-	13	TGTGCCAGGGGTTGTGCGACCAAAGGGGAGCAGTTCTTC	CARGCATKGEQFF
TRBV27	TRBD2	TRBJ2-7	large	15	TGTGCCACCAAAGCGGGAGGGGGGTCTATGTACGAGCAGTACTTC	CATKAGGGSMYEQYF
TRBV10-1	-	TRBJ2-1	many	13	TGCGCCAGCAGTGAGAACGCAGGGGATGAGCAGTTCTTC	CASSENAGDEQFF
TRBV6-5	TRBD1	TRBJ2-2	medium-sized	13	TGTGCCGGACAGGGGCGGAACACCGGGGAGCTGTTTTTT	CAGQGRNTGELFF
TRBV3-1	TRBD2	TRBJ2-6	once	24	TGTGCCAGCAGCCAGAAATGGGGGGACACCCGGGGGGGAGGTTGGGGCTCTGGGGCCAACGTCCTGACTTTC	CASSQKWGDTRGGGWGSGANVLTF
TRBV12-3/TRBV12-4	TRBD1	TRBJ2-1	few	15	TGTGCCAGCAGTCCCCCCCTAGCCAGGGGGAATGAGCAGTTCTTC	CASSPPLARGNEQFF